The clone carrying this T cell receptor (beta chain) showed up just a few times. TCRdb itself ran the 5' RACE reads through MiXCR, one entry per CDR3 protein. The profile shows nearly 40,000 distinct CDR3 sequences, approximately 17% of them singletons. With V trimmed by 4 bases and J by 5 bases, 6 bases remained unmatched. Germline CDR1 reads SGHVS; CDR2 reads FNYEAQ. The CDR3 runs to 14 residues. The source of this sequence is a female donor with breast cancer. Input material: naive CD4+ T cells sorted from a lymph node. The subset is: naive CD4+ T cells, CD4+CD45RA+CD25-. The rearrangement joins TRBV7-6 to TRBJ2-5; TRBD2 matches at 8 bases. CDR3 bases: TGTGCCAGCAGCTCCGGACTAGCCCAGGAGACCCAGTACTTC. Translation gives CASSSGLAQETQYF.